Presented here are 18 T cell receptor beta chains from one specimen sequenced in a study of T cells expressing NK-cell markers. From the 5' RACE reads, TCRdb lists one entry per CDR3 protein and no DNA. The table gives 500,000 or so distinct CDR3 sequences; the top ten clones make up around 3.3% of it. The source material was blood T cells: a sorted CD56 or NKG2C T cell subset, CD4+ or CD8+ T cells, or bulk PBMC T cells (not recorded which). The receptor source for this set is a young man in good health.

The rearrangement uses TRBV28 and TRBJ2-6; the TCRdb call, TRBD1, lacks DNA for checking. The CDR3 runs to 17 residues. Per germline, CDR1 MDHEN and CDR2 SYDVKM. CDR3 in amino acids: CASSFQGPLSGANVLTF.

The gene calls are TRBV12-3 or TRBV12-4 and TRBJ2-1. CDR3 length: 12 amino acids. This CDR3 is CASSLRIGEQFF.

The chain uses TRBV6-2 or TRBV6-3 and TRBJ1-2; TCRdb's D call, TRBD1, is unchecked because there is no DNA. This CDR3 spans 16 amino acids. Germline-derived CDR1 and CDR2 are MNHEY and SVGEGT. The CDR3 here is CASRRPGTRPNYGYTF.

The CDR3: CASSYMGQGADYGYTF. The chain recombines TRBV6-5 with TRBJ1-2; TCRdb gives TRBD1 as the D gene, but with no DNA this cannot be confirmed. The CDR3 is 16 residues long. Germline V gene data show CDR1 as MNHEY and CDR2 as SVGAGI.

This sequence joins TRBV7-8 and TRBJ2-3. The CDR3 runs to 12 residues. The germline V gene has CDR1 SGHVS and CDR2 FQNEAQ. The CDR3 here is CASSRILDTQYF.

The CDR3 sequence: CASSRRGGHNEQFF. The J gene is TRBJ2-1, the V gene TRBV10-1; checking the TCRdb D call of TRBD2 is not possible without DNA. This CDR3 comprises 14 residues. Germline CDR1 is WNHNN and CDR2 is SYGVQD (reference sequence).

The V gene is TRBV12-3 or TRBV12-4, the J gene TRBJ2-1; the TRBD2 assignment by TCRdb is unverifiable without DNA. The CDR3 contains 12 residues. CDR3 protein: CASSFIGLEQFF.

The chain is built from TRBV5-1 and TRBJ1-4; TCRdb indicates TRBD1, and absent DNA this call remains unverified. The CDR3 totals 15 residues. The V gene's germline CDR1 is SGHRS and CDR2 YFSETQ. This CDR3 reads CASSLGTGANEKLFF.

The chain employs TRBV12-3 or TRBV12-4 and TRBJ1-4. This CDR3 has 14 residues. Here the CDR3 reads CASSSLGPSEKLFF.

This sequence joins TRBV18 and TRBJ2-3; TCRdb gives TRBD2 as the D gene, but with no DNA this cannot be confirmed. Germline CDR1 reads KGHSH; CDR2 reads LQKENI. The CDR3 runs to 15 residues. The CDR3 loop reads CASSQSGRRLGTQYF.

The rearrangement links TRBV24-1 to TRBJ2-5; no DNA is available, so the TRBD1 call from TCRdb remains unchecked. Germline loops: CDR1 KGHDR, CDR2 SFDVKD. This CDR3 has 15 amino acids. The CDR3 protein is CATSDTLLGGETQYF.

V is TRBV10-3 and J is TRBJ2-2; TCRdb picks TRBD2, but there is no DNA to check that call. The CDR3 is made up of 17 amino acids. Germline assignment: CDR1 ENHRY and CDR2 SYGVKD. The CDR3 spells CAISPGLAGSNTGELFF.

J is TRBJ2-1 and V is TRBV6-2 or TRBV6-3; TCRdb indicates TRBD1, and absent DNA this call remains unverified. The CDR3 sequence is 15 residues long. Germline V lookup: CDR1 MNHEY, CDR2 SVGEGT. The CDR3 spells CASSYGGPRSVEQFF.

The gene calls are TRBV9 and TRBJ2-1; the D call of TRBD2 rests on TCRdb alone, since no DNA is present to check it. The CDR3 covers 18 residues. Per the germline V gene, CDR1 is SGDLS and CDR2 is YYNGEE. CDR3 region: CASSVAAVLAGVRDEQFF. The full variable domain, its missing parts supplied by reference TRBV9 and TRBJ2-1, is DSGVTQTPKHLITATGQRVTLRCSPRSGDLSVYWYQQSLDQGLQFLIQYYNGEERAKGNILERFSAQQFPDLHSELNLSSLELGDSALYFCASSVAAVLAGVRDEQFFGPGTRLTVL.

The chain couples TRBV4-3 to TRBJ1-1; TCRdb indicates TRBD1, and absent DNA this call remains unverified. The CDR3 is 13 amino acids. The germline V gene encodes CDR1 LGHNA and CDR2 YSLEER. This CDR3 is CASSQYRSTEAFF.

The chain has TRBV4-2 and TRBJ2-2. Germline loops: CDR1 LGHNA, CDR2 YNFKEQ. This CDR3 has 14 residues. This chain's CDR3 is CASSQERISGELFF.

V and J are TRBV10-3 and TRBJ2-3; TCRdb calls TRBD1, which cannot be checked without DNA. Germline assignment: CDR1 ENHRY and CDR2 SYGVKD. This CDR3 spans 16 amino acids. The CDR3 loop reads CAISDLGQGSTDTQYF.

CDR3: CASSQESRTGAPEAFF. The chain recombines TRBV14 with TRBJ1-1; with no DNA, the TCRdb D assignment of TRBD1 cannot be verified. Germline CDR1 reads SGHDN; CDR2 reads FVKESK. This CDR3 is 16 amino acids long. Using reference TRBV14 and TRBJ1-1 for the parts outside the CDR3, the full variable domain is EAGVTQFPSHSVIEKGQTVTLRCDPISGHDNLYWYRRVMGKEIKFLLHFVKESKQDESGMPNNRFLAERTGGTYSTLKVQPAELEDSGVYFCASSQESRTGAPEAFFGQGTRLTVV.